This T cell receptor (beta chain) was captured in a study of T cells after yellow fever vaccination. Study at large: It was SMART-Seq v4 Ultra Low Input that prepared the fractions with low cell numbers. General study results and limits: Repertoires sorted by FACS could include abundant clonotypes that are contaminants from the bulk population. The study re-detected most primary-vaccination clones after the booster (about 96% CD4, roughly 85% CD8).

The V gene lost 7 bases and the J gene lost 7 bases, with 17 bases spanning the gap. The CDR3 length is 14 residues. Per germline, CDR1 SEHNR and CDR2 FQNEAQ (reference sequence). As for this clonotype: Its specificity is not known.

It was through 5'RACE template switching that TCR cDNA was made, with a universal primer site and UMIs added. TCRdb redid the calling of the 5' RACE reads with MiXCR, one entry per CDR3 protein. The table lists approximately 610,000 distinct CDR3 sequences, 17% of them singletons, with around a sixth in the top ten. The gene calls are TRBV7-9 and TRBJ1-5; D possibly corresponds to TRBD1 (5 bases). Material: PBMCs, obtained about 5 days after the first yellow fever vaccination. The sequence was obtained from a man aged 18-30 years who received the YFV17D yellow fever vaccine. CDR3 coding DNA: TGTGCCAGCACCCCCTCTGGGACCGGGCAGCCCCAGCATTTT. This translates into CASTPSGTGQPQHF.